This T cell receptor beta chain is from a study of CD8+ T cells in alopecia areata. The CDR3 has 13 residues. Germline-derived CDR1 and CDR2 are SGHNT and YYREEE (reference sequence). Trimming shortened V by 4 bases and J by 4 bases, and 11 bases separated the two germline ends. RNA extraction and reverse transcription yielded cDNA as sequencing template. The method was immunoSEQ multiplex PCR; TCRdb's version includes in-frame clones alone and lacks a portion of them. The table lists about 160,000 clones, roughly 65% of them singletons. This sample's treatment: oral pan-JAK inhibitor, 5-10 mg twice daily.

This chain links TRBV5-4 with TRBJ1-1; possibly TRBD1 for D (5 bases). This TCR derives from a human donor with alopecia areata. The sample here was CD4+ T cells sorted from blood, taken at week 4, from a patient treated with tofacitinib. The CDR3, as DNA: TGTGCCAGCAGCATTCCGGGGCCCACTGAAGCTTTCTTT. It specifies CASSIPGPTEAFF. The entire variable domain, with the rest obtained from reference TRBV5-4 and TRBJ1-1, is as follows: ETGVTQSPTHLIKTRGQQVTLRCSSQSGHNTVSWYQQALGQGPQFIFQYYREEENGRGNFPPRFSGLQFPNYSSELNVNALELDDSALYLCASSIPGPTEAFFGQGTRLTVV.